This T cell receptor beta chain was identified in a study of Ad26.COV2.S vaccination and SARS-CoV-2 variants. Regarding treatment: around 19 received Ad26.COV2.S at low or high dose, single or two shots; about 5 received placebo; per-sample allocation not given. Samples were taken on day 63 after the first vaccine or placebo injection. The CDR3 sequence is 16 residues long. After removal of 2 bases from V and 5 bases from J, the junction contained 8 bases not matched to a gene. The germline V gene has CDR1 WSHSY and CDR2 SAAADI. The assay was immunoSEQ multiplex PCR, and TCRdb's table has in-frame clones only and misses some. The sample yields some 340,000 clones, around 81% seen once.

Source: peripheral blood, taken in a trial of Ad26.COV2.S vaccine versus placebo. V gene TRBV10-2 combines with J gene TRBJ2-5, with 10 bases that match TRBD2. The receptor comes from a person aged 18-65 years who received the Ad26.COV2.S COVID-19 vaccine or a placebo. CDR3 amino acids: CASSEPRLAGPETQYF. The CDR3 DNA sequence: TGCGCCAGCAGTGAGCCCAGACTAGCGGGCCCTGAGACCCAGTACTTC.